What follows are 23 T cell receptor beta chains derived from one specimen sequenced in a study of response to subunit inactivated influenza vaccine. In TCRdb, the RT-PCR reads were re-called with MiXCR into one record per CDR3 protein. This table holds around 520,000 distinct CDR3 sequences, less than 30% found once. The starting material was CD4+ T cells sorted from PBMCs, obtained about 5 days after vaccination. These receptors originate from a man aged 50 or older who received an inactivated influenza vaccine.

This clonotype was counted at least ten times. The CDR3 DNA is TGCAGTGCTAGGTGGGAGAGGTCCTATGGCTACACCTTC. Translated, it gives CSARWERSYGYTF. V is TRBV20-1 and J is TRBJ1-2; the D is unclear. The germline V gene encodes CDR1 DFQATT and CDR2 SNEGSKA (reference sequence). This CDR3 is 13 amino acids long. Trimming cost V 3 bases and J 4 bases, with 12 bases left between them.

This clonotype was found a few times. The chain uses TRBV11-2 and TRBJ2-1; 8 bases align to TRBD2. The CDR3 length is 15 residues. Germline V gene lookup returns CDR1 SGHAT and CDR2 FQNNGV. Trimming took 3 bases from V and 8 from J; bases not matched to a gene: 9. CDR3 amino acids: CASSFFAGGPDEQFF. The CDR3 nucleotides read TGTGCCAGCAGCTTTTTCGCGGGGGGCCCAGATGAGCAGTTCTTC. Using reference TRBV11-2 and TRBJ2-1 for the parts outside the CDR3, the full variable domain is EAGVAQSPRYKIIEKRQSVAFWCNPISGHATLYWYQQILGQGPKLLIQFQNNGVVDDSQLPKDRFSAERLKGVDSTLKIQPAKLEDSAVYLCASSFFAGGPDEQFFGPGTRLTVL.

This clonotype came up a few times. This chain uses TRBV7-2 with TRBJ2-1; possibly TRBD1 or TRBD2 for D (5 bases each). The CDR3 totals 15 residues. Trimming pared 5 bases from V and 8 bases from J, leaving 19 bases between. Germline values: CDR1 SGHTA, CDR2 FQGNSA. CDR3 coding DNA: TGTGCCAGCAGCGGAGTGGGACCACCGAACGATGAGCAGTTCTTC. As protein: CASSGVGPPNDEQFF. Supplemented by reference TRBV7-2 and TRBJ2-1, the full variable domain reads GAGVSQSPSNKVTEKGKDVELRCDPISGHTALYWYRQSLGQGLEFLIYFQGNSAPDKSGLPSDRFSAERTGGSVSTLTIQRTQQEDSAVYLCASSGVGPPNDEQFFGPGTRLTVL.

This clonotype was seen ten or more times. This chain links TRBV6-2 or TRBV6-3 with TRBJ2-3; the match to TRBD1 covers 7 bases. CDR3 length equals 17 residues. Germline CDR1 reads MNHEY; CDR2 reads SVGEGT. V shed 8 bases, J shed 6 bases, and the junction held 20 bases outside the gene matches. Here the CDR3 reads CASRDSKTSTITDTQYF. CDR3 nucleotide sequence: TGTGCCAGCCGGGACAGCAAGACCTCAACGATCACTGATACGCAGTATTTT.

This chain joins TRBV12-3 or TRBV12-4 and TRBJ1-6, with 7 bases aligning to TRBD1. This CDR3 is built from 16 residues. V lost 2 bases and J lost 6; bases outside the gene matches: 7. The CDR3 sequence: CASSLSGQTSNSPLHF. The CDR3 DNA reads TGTGCCAGCAGTTTATCGGGACAGACGAGTAATTCACCCCTCCACTTT.

This clonotype was counted ten times or more. The chain links TRBV4-3 to TRBJ2-1; TRBD2 aligns across 7 bases. CDR1 is LGHNA, CDR2 YSLEER, per germline. The V segment lost 0 bases and the J segment 5 bases; nucleotides outside the gene matches: 7. The CDR3 is 16 residues long. The CDR3 DNA reads TGCGCCAGCAGCCAAGATTGGGAGGGCCAGGACAATGAGCAGTTCTTC. Its translation is CASSQDWEGQDNEQFF.

V is TRBV7-2 and J is TRBJ2-5; possible D gene TRBD2, 6 bases. Germline V gives CDR1 SGHTA, CDR2 FQGNSA. Trimming removed 8 bases from V and 0 bases from J, with 10 bases in between. This CDR3 region has 13 residues. CDR3 protein: CASAAGYQETQYF. As DNA, the CDR3 is TGTGCCAGCGCGGCGGGGTACCAAGAGACCCAGTACTTC.

This clonotype was counted only a few times. The chain has TRBV20-1 and TRBJ2-1; TRBD2 matches 7 bases. V was pared by 7 bases and J by 5 bases, with 2 bases of the junction left unmatched. The CDR3 totals 11 residues. Per the germline V gene, CDR1 is DFQATT and CDR2 is SNEGSKA (reference sequence). The CDR3 region has the DNA TGCAGTGTCGCGGGAGACAATGAGCAGTTCTTC. Translated: CSVAGDNEQFF.

This clonotype was seen a few times. V usage is TRBV7-2 and J usage is TRBJ2-5, with D perhaps TRBD1 (5 bases). Trimming removed 4 bases from V and 0 bases from J, with 12 bases in between. The germline CDR1 and CDR2 sequences are SGHTA and FQGNSA. CDR3 size: 15 residues. The chain's CDR3 is CASSSYVGDQETQYF. CDR3 coding DNA: TGTGCCAGCAGCTCTTATGTAGGGGACCAAGAGACCCAGTACTTC.

This clonotype was observed a handful of times. The genes are TRBV4-1 and TRBJ2-5, with D possibly matching TRBD2 (6 bases). The germline CDR1 and CDR2 sequences are MGHRA and YSYEKL. V was shortened by 0 bases and J by 2 bases, with 13 bases between the two germline ends. The CDR3 consists of 16 residues. Here the CDR3 DNA reads TGCGCCAGCAGCCAAGATTTGGCGGGGATACAAGAGACCCAGTACTTC. As protein: CASSQDLAGIQETQYF.

This chain joins TRBV6-5 and TRBJ2-3; 8 bases fit TRBD2. CDR1 is MNHEY and CDR2 is SVGAGI in the germline V gene. Trimming removed 2 bases from V and 0 bases from J; junction bases left unmatched: 7. The CDR3 length is 17 residues. The CDR3 DNA reads as TGTGCCAGCAGTTACGAGAGCGGGGGCCCTAGCACAGATACGCAGTATTTT. This translates into CASSYESGGPSTDTQYF.

This clonotype has at least ten counts. The J gene is TRBJ2-7, the V gene TRBV5-1; 7 bases are a match to TRBD2. The CDR3 covers 15 residues. In germline, CDR1 is SGHRS, CDR2 YFSETQ. V gave up 0 bases and J gave up 6 bases; unmatched junction bases: 9. Written as DNA, the CDR3 is TGCGCCAGCAGCTTGGAGGGAGCGGGATCGGGCGAGCAGTACTTC. It is translated as CASSLEGAGSGEQYF.

The CDR3 region has the DNA TGCGCCAGCACAGGCGCATCCCGGGCGGGCACTGAAGCTTTCTTT. Amino acids: CASTGASRAGTEAFF. This sequence joins TRBV5-1 and TRBJ1-1; no firm D call. Trimming removed 6 bases from V and 4 bases from J, with 19 bases in between. In germline, CDR1 is SGHRS, CDR2 YFSETQ. The CDR3 totals 15 residues.

This clonotype was seen a handful of times. V and J are TRBV12-3 or TRBV12-4 and TRBJ2-4, with 7 bases matching TRBD1. CDR3 length equals 15 residues. V was clipped by 5 bases and J by 1 base; unmatched bases: 5. The CDR3 region has the DNA TGTGCCAGCAGTCCGCAGGGACAGGCCAAAAACATTCAGTACTTC. It translates to CASSPQGQAKNIQYF.

The gene calls are TRBV24-1 and TRBJ2-1; no clear D. This CDR3 is built from 17 residues. The V and J ends lost 5 bases and 6 bases respectively, with 22 bases between them. Germline V CDR1 and CDR2: KGHDR, SFDVKD. The CDR3 reads CATSGPAPGSNPNEQFF. CDR3 in DNA: TGTGCCACCAGTGGCCCCGCCCCTGGCTCCAATCCCAATGAGCAGTTCTTC.

This chain joins TRBV15 and TRBJ2-5; no firm D call. The V gene's germline CDR1 is LNHNV and CDR2 YYDKDF (reference sequence). The V end lost 0 bases, the J end lost 1 base, and 12 bases lay between the germline ends. This CDR3 has 16 amino acids. As DNA, the CDR3 is TGTGCCACCAGCAGAGATTTCTCCGCGACCCAAGAGACCCAGTACTTC. Translated: CATSRDFSATQETQYF. The full variable domain, in which reference TRBV15 and TRBJ2-5 provide the parts outside the CDR3, is DAMVIQNPRYQVTQFGKPVTLSCSQTLNHNVMYWYQQKSSQAPKLLFHYYDKDFNNEADTPDNFQSRRPNTSFCFLDIRSPGLGDTAMYLCATSRDFSATQETQYFGPGTRLLVL.

This clonotype turned up a few times. The chain has TRBV5-1 and TRBJ2-1; 7 nucleotides line up with TRBD2. J was trimmed by 3 bases and V by 4 bases; bases with no gene match: 7. This CDR3 contains 15 residues. Germline CDR1 SGHRS, CDR2 YFSETQ. This CDR3 reads CASSTSGTRYNEQFF. Here the CDR3 DNA reads TGCGCCAGCAGCACAAGCGGGACTCGCTACAATGAGCAGTTCTTC. Based on the CDR3 plus reference TRBV5-1 and TRBJ2-1, the full variable domain is KAGVTQTPRYLIKTRGQQVTLSCSPISGHRSVSWYQQTPGQGLQFLFEYFSETQRNKGNFPGRFSGRQFSNSRSEMNVSTLELGDSALYLCASSTSGTRYNEQFFGPGTRLTVL.

The CDR3 DNA sequence: TGCGCCAGCAGCCCCGGACAGGGGGCATGGGAGACCCAGTACTTC. Its translation is CASSPGQGAWETQYF. The chain couples TRBV5-1 to TRBJ2-5, with 11 positions matching TRBD1. Germline CDR1 and CDR2: SGHRS and YFSETQ. This CDR3 has 15 residues. Trimming removed 4 bases from V and 5 bases from J; junction bases left unmatched: 7.

The V gene is TRBV6-2 or TRBV6-3, the J gene TRBJ2-7; D possibly uses TRBD1 or TRBD2 (6 bases each). This CDR3 comprises 13 residues. V was shortened by 10 bases and J by 1 base, with 14 bases between the two germline ends. Germline loops: CDR1 MNHEY, CDR2 SVGEGT. The DNA for the CDR3 is TGTGCCACCGGGGGCATGTGGTCCTACGAGCAGTACTTC. Protein sequence: CATGGMWSYEQYF.

This chain connects TRBV4-3 to TRBJ2-5; 12 nucleotides match TRBD2. CDR1 is LGHNA and CDR2 is YSLEER in the germline V gene. The V and J ends lost 0 bases and 5 bases, in that order; junction bases with no gene match: 7. There are 17 residues in the CDR3. Written as DNA, the CDR3 is TGCGCCAGCAGCCAAGATTTCCTAGCGGGAGGGAGGGAGACCCAGTACTTC. Residues: CASSQDFLAGGRETQYF.

The rearrangement links TRBV4-2 to TRBJ2-7, with D possibly being TRBD2 (5 bases). CDR1 is LGHNA and CDR2 is YNFKEQ in the germline V gene. The CDR3 sequence is 13 residues long. V lost 4 bases and J lost 6, with 13 bases in between. In DNA, the CDR3 is TGTGCCAGCAGCCGTACTAGTTTGGGCGAGCAGTACTTC. Encoded protein: CASSRTSLGEQYF.

There are a few counts of this clonotype. This sequence joins TRBV6-1 and TRBJ2-7, with 11 positions matching TRBD2. J lost 0 bases, V lost 6 bases, and 7 bases had no gene match. Germline values: CDR1 MNHNS, CDR2 SASEGT. The CDR3 runs to 16 residues. The CDR3, as DNA: TGTGCCAGCAGCCCAGGGACTAGCGGCCACTCCTACGAGCAGTACTTC. It specifies CASSPGTSGHSYEQYF.

This chain joins TRBV7-9 and TRBJ1-1; 9 positions agree with TRBD1. CDR1 is SEHNR and CDR2 is FQNEAQ in the germline V gene (reference sequence). The junction had 7 bases not matched to a gene; V was cut back by 10 bases and J by 1 base. This CDR3 spans 14 amino acids. Here the CDR3 reads CATGTGQSNTEAFF. CDR3 sequence (DNA): TGTGCCACTGGGACAGGGCAATCGAACACTGAAGCTTTCTTT.